Listed below are T cell receptor beta chains from one sample, sequenced in a study of beta chain features in type 1 diabetes. The data were produced by immunoSEQ multiplex PCR, yet TCRdb's version contains in-frame clones alone and is incomplete. The sample carries 310,000 or so clones, roughly 8.8% recorded once. The sample comprised central memory CD4+ T cells from blood. All receptors derive from a man aged 30 to 39 with type 1 diabetes. The CDR3 runs from the conserved cysteine through the conserved F or W. A D gene is named only where the DNA matches it firmly. Not every row has a clone size; where given, it reads once, few, many or a size class.

V	D	size	J	CDR3	DNA
TRBV27	NA	NA	TRBJ2-5	CASSPAQFGFQETQYF	TGTGCCAGCAGTCCAGCACAATTCGGATTCCAAGAGACCCAGTACTTC
TRBV30	TRBD1	few	TRBJ1-1	CAWSASWDRGNTEAFF	TGTGCCTGGAGTGCTTCCTGGGACAGGGGAAACACTGAAGCTTTCTTT
TRBV7-2	TRBD1	NA	TRBJ2-3	CASSLDPGGGTDTQYF	TGTGCCAGCAGCTTAGATCCAGGGGGCGGCACAGATACGCAGTATTTT
TRBV18	NA	few	TRBJ1-5	CASSPIKHQPQHF	TGTGCCAGCTCACCAATTAAGCACCAGCCCCAGCATTTT
TRBV6-5	NA	few	TRBJ1-6	CASNRGLDSPLHF	TGTGCCAGCAATAGGGGGTTAGATTCACCCCTCCACTTT
TRBV5-6	TRBD1	NA	TRBJ2-7	CASSRTGLVYEQYF	TGTGCCAGCAGCAGGACAGGGTTGGTCTACGAGCAGTACTTC
TRBV4-3	TRBD2	few	TRBJ2-5	CASSQDTSGGDETQYF	TGCGCCAGCAGCCAAGATACTAGCGGGGGGGATGAGACCCAGTACTTC
TRBV29-1	NA	few	TRBJ2-1	CSVGAGAEKQFF	TGCAGCGTTGGTGCGGGGGCTGAGAAGCAGTTCTTC
TRBV2	NA	NA	TRBJ1-5	CASNDRLSNQPQHF	TGTGCCAGCAATGACAGGCTAAGCAATCAGCCCCAGCATTTT
TRBV28	NA	many	TRBJ2-4	CASSSYPGTIQYF	TGTGCCAGCAGCTCCTACCCGGGCACCATTCAGTACTTC
TRBV28	NA	many	TRBJ1-2	CASSFTANYGYTF	TGTGCCAGCAGTTTCACAGCTAACTATGGCTACACCTTC
TRBV18	TRBD1	few	TRBJ2-7	CATAPGQGTQFPYEQYF	TGTGCCACCGCTCCGGGACAGGGGACCCAATTCCCCTACGAGCAGTACTTC
TRBV10-3	TRBD1	few	TRBJ2-5	CAISESTGARQETQYF	TGTGCCATCAGTGAGTCGACAGGGGCTCGGCAAGAGACCCAGTACTTC
TRBV4-3	NA	medium-sized	TRBJ1-4	CASSQDSIGGNEKLFF	TGCGCCAGCAGCCAAGATTCCATCGGAGGTAATGAAAAACTGTTTTTT
TRBV29-1	TRBD1	few	TRBJ2-1	CSHTGGGYNEQFF	TGCAGCCATACAGGGGGAGGATACAATGAGCAGTTCTTC
TRBV5-6	NA	few	TRBJ2-7	CASSLEGAAYEQYF	TGTGCCAGCAGCTTGGAAGGGGCGGCCTACGAGCAGTACTTC
TRBV5-4	NA	few	TRBJ1-2	CASSRKPGKEGYGYTF	TGTGCCAGCAGCCGAAAACCCGGGAAAGAGGGCTATGGCTACACCTTC
TRBV20-1	NA	many	TRBJ2-1	CSGGSYNEQFF	TGCAGTGGTGGGAGCTACAATGAGCAGTTCTTC
TRBV5-1	NA	few	TRBJ2-5	CASSLGRGQQETQYF	TGCGCCAGCAGCTTGGGGAGGGGTCAACAAGAGACCCAGTACTTC
TRBV5-1	NA	few	TRBJ2-3	CASSLELATDTQYF	TGCGCCAGCAGCTTGGAACTAGCCACAGATACGCAGTATTTT
TRBV7-2	NA	few	TRBJ2-1	CASSWSGVNEQFF	TGTGCCAGCAGCTGGTCGGGGGTCAATGAGCAGTTCTTC
TRBV13	NA	NA	TRBJ1-3	CASSQDSSWENTIYF	TGTGCCAGCAGCCAGGACAGTTCGTGGGAAAACACCATATATTTT
TRBV30	NA	NA	TRBJ2-7	CAWSVLRGGEQYF	TGTGCCTGGAGTGTACTAAGAGGGGGCGAGCAGTACTTC
TRBV6-5	TRBD2	few	TRBJ2-1	CASSYSRRGGHEQFF	TGTGCCAGCAGTTACTCGAGGCGGGGGGGCCATGAGCAGTTCTTC
TRBV5-6	NA	NA	TRBJ2-6	CASSLTASGANVLTF	TGTGCCAGCAGCTTGACAGCTTCTGGGGCCAACGTCCTGACTTTC
TRBV19	TRBD2	NA	TRBJ2-3	CASEAGGPTDTQYF	TGTGCCAGTGAAGCGGGGGGGCCCACAGATACGCAGTATTTT
TRBV27	NA	many	TRBJ2-1	CASSLERPSSYNEQFF	TGTGCCAGCAGTTTAGAGCGGCCTAGCTCCTACAATGAGCAGTTCTTC
TRBV9	NA	few	TRBJ1-6	CASSGTGERSPLHF	TGTGCCAGCAGCGGTACAGGAGAGCGCTCACCCCTCCACTTT
TRBV6-6	TRBD1	NA	TRBJ2-7	CASSLEGASYEQYF	TGTGCCAGCAGTTTAGAGGGGGCAAGCTACGAGCAGTACTTC
TRBV7-2	NA	NA	TRBJ1-2	CASSFSPGQHYGYTF	TGTGCCAGCAGCTTTTCTCCGGGACAACACTATGGCTACACCTTC
TRBV7-2	TRBD2	NA	TRBJ2-1	CASSPTSGAGEDEQFF	TGTGCCAGCAGCCCGACTAGCGGGGCGGGGGAGGATGAGCAGTTCTTC
TRBV7-6	NA	NA	TRBJ2-2	CASSLAFMGTGELFF	TGTGCCAGCAGCTTGGCCTTTATGGGCACCGGGGAGCTGTTTTTT
TRBV21-1	NA	NA	TRBJ2-2	CASSKVRTGPEGELFF	TGTGCCAGCAGCAAGGTTCGGACAGGGCCTGAAGGGGAGCTGTTTTTT
TRBV7-2	NA	few	TRBJ1-2	CASSLGQLTNYGYTF	TGTGCCAGCAGCTTAGGGCAGCTTACTAACTATGGCTACACCTTC
TRBV9	NA	few	TRBJ1-2	CASSPDQGLGYTF	TGTGCCAGCAGCCCTGACCAGGGGCTGGGCTACACCTTC
TRBV7-2	NA	NA	TRBJ2-6	CASSLGVGAGANVLTF	TGTGCCAGCAGCTTAGGGGTGGGCGCTGGGGCCAACGTCCTGACTTTC
TRBV21-1	NA	NA	TRBJ1-4	CASSKDGREDEKLFF	TGTGCCAGCAGCAAAGACGGCAGGGAGGATGAAAAACTGTTTTTT